This T cell receptor (beta chain) was recovered during a study of regulatory dendritic cells for organ transplantation. Assay used: immunoSEQ multiplex PCR; TCRdb lists only in-frame clones, some missing. Altogether about 10,000 clones are present, around 80% being singletons, with the ten largest covering 2.5%. Sorted T cells were CFSE-labeled and cultured 5 days with allogeneic regulatory or mature dendritic cells at 1:10. Notes on this clone: Its antigen is not identified.

General study points: Regulatory dendritic cells appeared to expand memory CD8+ clones less than mature ones. Considerable individual heterogeneity was seen in alloreactive memory CD8+ T cells.

This clonotype was sampled from a human donor in good health. Specimen: memory CD4+ T cells from blood cultured with dendritic cells. As to subset: CD45RO+ memory T cells.

CDR3 coding DNA: TGTGCCAGCAGCTTAGGGTTCGGGCAGTTCTATGGCTACACCTTC. Translation: CASSLGFGQFYGYTF. This chain connects TRBV7-8 to TRBJ1-2; D gene uncertain. CDR1 is SGHVS and CDR2 is FQNEAQ in the germline V gene. The CDR3 length is 15 residues. Trimming took 1 base from V and 4 from J, leaving 13 bases between them.